The 8 T cell receptor beta chains below come from one sample, sequenced in a study of preoperative IRX-2 immunotherapy in early breast cancer. Regarding treatment: preoperative locoregional IRX-2 cytokine immunotherapy. The table came from immunoSEQ multiplex PCR; TCRdb's copy has only in-frame clones and leaves some out. The table has roughly 43,000 clones, about 95% seen once. The sample was tumor tissue, taken after IRX-2 immunotherapy. The receptor source for this set is a human donor with breast cancer.

This chain uses TRBV6-5 with TRBJ2-1; D gene ambiguous. This CDR3 has 16 amino acids. Germline V gives CDR1 MNHEY, CDR2 SVGAGI. Trimming stripped 1 base from V and 3 bases from J, with 13 bases between. DNA for the CDR3: TGTGCCAGCAGTTACTTGCTCTCACCCAACTACAATGAGCAGTTCTTC. Encoded protein: CASSYLLSPNYNEQFF.

J is TRBJ2-3 and V is TRBV7-3; 7 bases fit TRBD2. The CDR3 is 17 residues long. Per the germline V gene, CDR1 is SGHTA and CDR2 is FQGTGA. With V trimmed by 2 bases and J by 7 bases, 15 bases remained unmatched. CDR3 bases: TGTGCCAGCAGCTTAGCTGGGAGGGCCCCCCCACGTCATACGCAGTATTTT. This sequence encodes CASSLAGRAPPRHTQYF.

The J gene is TRBJ1-4, the V gene TRBV6-1; 7 bases are a match to TRBD1. Looked up from germline, CDR1 is MNHNS and CDR2 is SASEGT. V lost 2 bases to trimming and J lost 0 bases; unmatched junction nucleotides: 18. The CDR3 is made up of 21 amino acids. The CDR3 nucleotides read TGTGCCAGCAGTGAACCCGCACGCGCAGGGGGTGGGGAGACAACTAATGAAAAACTGTTTTTT. Its translation: CASSEPARAGGGETTNEKLFF.

This rearrangement joins TRBV28 to TRBJ1-2, with D possibly matching TRBD1 (6 bases). Looked up from germline, CDR1 is MDHEN and CDR2 is SYDVKM. V was pared by 7 bases and J by 7 bases, with 19 bases between. The CDR3 runs to 14 residues. In DNA, the CDR3 is TGTGCCAGCAAGGTGTCAGGGGATGGAGCTGGCTACACCTTC. Translated, it gives CASKVSGDGAGYTF.

CDR3 DNA sequence: TGTGCCTGGAGTGTGGGAGGACAGTACAATGAGCAGTTCTTC. Translation gives CAWSVGGQYNEQFF. V is TRBV30 and J is TRBJ2-1; D tentatively fits TRBD1 or TRBD2 (6 bases each). The CDR3 has 14 amino acids. The V gene's germline CDR1 is GTSNPN and CDR2 SVGIG (reference sequence). Trimming left V 0 bases short and J 4 bases short, with 10 bases between.

This sequence joins TRBV5-1 and TRBJ2-3; possibly TRBD1 for D (7 bases). The length of the CDR3 is 16 residues. Trimming cost V 2 bases and J 2 bases, with 15 bases left between them. CDR1 is SGHRS and CDR2 is YFSETQ in the germline V gene. The CDR3 is CASSFSGGTATDTQYF. Written as DNA, the CDR3 is TGCGCCAGCAGCTTCTCGGGCGGGACAGCCACAGATACGCAGTATTTT. The full variable domain, rest sourced from reference TRBV5-1 and TRBJ2-3, is KAGVTQTPRYLIKTRGQQVTLSCSPISGHRSVSWYQQTPGQGLQFLFEYFSETQRNKGNFPGRFSGRQFSNSRSEMNVSTLELGDSALYLCASSFSGGTATDTQYFGPGTRLTVL.

The J gene is TRBJ1-6, the V gene TRBV7-3; possible D gene TRBD1, 5 bases. CDR1 is SGHTA, CDR2 FQGTGA, per germline. The V end lost 3 bases, the J end lost 9 bases, and 12 bases lay between the germline ends. CDR3 length equals 14 residues. CDR3 region: CASSFRDSGSPLHF. Written as DNA, the CDR3 is TGTGCCAGCAGCTTCAGGGACTCCGGTTCACCCCTCCACTTT.

V gene TRBV9 combines with J gene TRBJ1-1; D not resolved. Germline CDR1 is SGDLS and CDR2 is YYNGEE. This CDR3 region has 13 residues. The V gene lost 2 bases and the J gene lost 3 bases, with 8 bases spanning the gap. The CDR3 DNA follows: TGTGCCAGCAGCGTTGGGATGGACACTGAAGCTTTCTTT. As protein: CASSVGMDTEAFF.